This record concerns one T cell receptor (beta chain) sequence. Which antigen it targets is not known. No base qualities exist here, and no much larger clone lies one base off it. Each collaborating institution followed its own protocols to collect whole blood in K2EDTA tubes. For TCRbeta analysis, collaborators shipped samples in one of three forms: frozen whole blood, isolated PBMCs, or DNA extracted from either of those sample types. This specimen comes from a study of blood T cell repertoires in COVID-19 (dated by TCRdb to the early 2020s). Notes on the research overall: Collaborator samples came from the United States, Italy and Spain and covered acute and convalescent phases of COVID-19. The prospective study material was composed of cDNA or gDNA derived from T cells, B-cell-depleted T cells, or PBMCs. Subjects who had been exposed to COVID-19, were actively infected with it, or had recovered from it provided the deeply sampled blood TCRbeta repertoires that made up the dataset. A freely available public database, intended as a resource for researchers studying the immune response to SARS-CoV-2, is where the repertoires were released. The samples were drawn from the first 160 participants of the ongoing ImmuneRACE study and from more than 1,000 subjects provided by 6 global collaborators. The sample metadata nearly always contained a de-identified subject ID, COVID-19 status, age in years and sex. HLA class I and class II types, where available, came from metadata supplied by the sample provider rather than from assay-based typing. Study-level results and caveats: How much clinical and demographic metadata was included differed by source and by participant, and the metadata was provided uncurated.

Measured from the cysteine to the phenylalanine, the CDR3 is 14 residues long. Here the CDR3 DNA is all that survives: 42 bases in frame from base 1. V is trimmed back by 10 bases and J by 0 bases, and the junction contains 6 bases that no gene match accounts for. The germline V gene yields MDHEN for CDR1 and SYDVKM for CDR2. TCRbeta CDR3 regions were amplified from genomic DNA using the immunoSEQ Assay, a bias-controlled multiplex PCR. Per the original workflow: The number of nucleated cells in each sample was estimated from the amplification of reference gene primers within the assay. To quantify the absolute abundance of each unique TCRbeta CDR3 rearrangement, sequence reads were collapsed and filtered. For each sample, productive Simpson clonality was calculated as the square root of Simpson's diversity index over productive rearrangements. As stored in TCRdb, this immuneACCESS dataset retains in-frame rearrangements with V and J assigned. A fraction of the clones does not appear; measured against another copy, unresolved V genes explain less than half of the discrepancy, and the remainder lacks a known reason. The V and J calls and the clone size are those of that table, but D and trimming were determined from the DNA. The sample has 150,000 to 200,000 clones on record, approximately 85% of them singletons. Jointly, the top ten make up roughly 8.2% of the sample.

Here the chain combines TRBV28 and TRBJ1-3; the central 7 bases match TRBD1. This sequence originates from a woman in her sixties or seventies with acute or convalescent COVID-19. The sample was peripheral blood. The DNA reads TGTGCCACTGGACAGGCGATCTCTGGAAACACCATATATTTT. This translates into CATGQAISGNTIYF.